This T cell receptor beta chain was sequenced for a study of vaccination and CD4 T cells after COVID-19. Treatment indicated: roughly ten-day PBMC culture with coronavirus spike peptide pools or control peptides (ViraFEST assay). Investigators obtained the unexposed donor's CD4+ T cells before the COVID-19 pandemic (2011-2018). Following culture for about 9 days, CD4+ T cells were isolated by negative selection. Note on this clonotype: What it recognizes is unknown.

Sequence data for DNA of cultured CD4+ T cells were generated by the Oncomine TCR Beta short-read assay. CD4+ T cells were cultured, and genomic DNA was extracted from them. TCRdb re-analysed the PCR reads in MiXCR, keeping a single row per CDR3 protein. Of thousands of distinct CDR3 sequences listed, 40% to 45% are singletons. Trimming took off 4 bases at V and 3 bases at J, with 15 bases between the two ends. The germline V gene encodes CDR1 SEHNR and CDR2 FQNEAQ (reference sequence). CDR3 length: 16 residues. V is TRBV7-9 and J is TRBJ2-2; D might be TRBD1 or TRBD2, each matching 5 bases. Material: CD4+ T cells from blood, cultured in vitro. This sequence was found in a human donor in good health. CDR3 bases: TGTGCCAGCAGCTCGAAGATCCAGGGAGACACCGGGGAGCTGTTTTTT. Its translation: CASSSKIQGDTGELFF.